These 10 T cell receptor beta chains were all obtained from the same sample, sequenced in a study of metastatic and nonmetastatic thyroid tumors. The entire patient cohort was treatment-naive prior to thyroid surgery. TCRdb re-called clones via MiXCR from the PCR reads. In the table there are 53,000 or so clones, approximately 22% of which are singletons. The sequencing input was blood. These receptor sequences come from a female donor with papillary thyroid cancer or a benign thyroid nodule (not recorded which). Some clones in this sample may be carry-over from other donors' samples.

This clone was recorded a few times. This may come from a read error, since a much larger clone is one base off. The chain has TRBV15 and TRBJ1-2; 7 bases map to TRBD1. Trimming cost V 5 bases and J 6 bases; bases outside gene matches: 15. The CDR3 sequence is 16 residues long. Germline CDR1 and CDR2: LNHNV and YYDKDF (reference sequence). The CDR3 reads CATSPTGRPIVDGYTF. As DNA, the CDR3 is TGTGCCACCAGCCCGACAGGGAGGCCGATAGTCGATGGCTACACCTTC.

By sample fraction, this clone is medium-sized (0.01 to 0.1%). Other DNA sequences in the sample encode the same CDR3. This chain joins TRBV2 and TRBJ2-2; D not certain. The V gene lost 5 bases and the J gene lost 3 bases, with 4 bases spanning the gap. This CDR3 has 12 residues. Germline assignment: CDR1 SNHLY and CDR2 FYNNEI. For the CDR3, the DNA is TGTGCCAGCAGTTTAGACACCGGGGAGCTGTTTTTT. Protein: CASSLDTGELFF.

This clone was found many times. The chain recombines TRBV2 with TRBJ2-5, with D perhaps assigned TRBD1 or TRBD2 (5 bases each). This CDR3 region has 12 residues. Between the trimmed V and J ends, which lost 6 bases and 5 bases, there was a span of 10 bases. CDR1 and CDR2 from the germline V gene are SNHLY and FYNNEI. CDR3 loop: CASRGPAETQYF. The DNA of the CDR3 is TGTGCCAGCAGGGGACCCGCTGAGACCCAGTACTTC.

This clone was observed at least ten times. The rearrangement links TRBV5-5 to TRBJ2-7; D gene uncertain. The CDR3 length is 14 residues. Trimming shortened V by 2 bases and J by 9 bases, and 18 bases separated the two germline ends. Germline lookup yields CDR1 SGHKS and CDR2 YYEKEE (reference sequence). The CDR3 DNA reads as TGTGCCAGCAGCTTTGGTAATACCAGGCCAGCGCAGTACTTC. Its translation: CASSFGNTRPAQYF.

Ten or more counts support this clone. DNA of the CDR3: TGTGCCAGCCGGGACAGGAGCTCCTACGAGCAGTACTTC. This gives the protein CASRDRSSYEQYF. V is TRBV6-1 and J is TRBJ2-7, with TRBD1 matching over 8 bases. Per germline, CDR1 MNHNS and CDR2 SASEGT. This CDR3 comprises 13 residues. Trimming at V came to 8 bases and at J to 0 bases, leaving 3 bases not matched to a gene.

This clone was recorded many times. The rearrangement joins TRBV6-1 to TRBJ1-2; perhaps TRBD1 as D (5 bases). Trimming removed 7 bases at V and 6 bases at J, with 15 bases between. CDR3 size: 13 residues. CDR1 and CDR2 (germline): MNHNS, SASEGT. The CDR3 sequence is CASNMNRLDGYTF. CDR3 DNA: TGTGCCAGCAATATGAACAGGCTTGATGGCTACACCTTC.

This clone was seen ten or more times. Written as DNA, the CDR3 is TGTGCCAGCAGTCAAAGGACAGGGGGCATTTATACGCAGTATTTT. Its protein is CASSQRTGGIYTQYF. The rearrangement uses TRBV27 and TRBJ2-3; 11 bases fit TRBD1. The CDR3 sequence is 15 residues long. Germline V gene lookup returns CDR1 MNHEY and CDR2 SMNVEV (reference sequence). V lost 5 bases, J lost 7 bases, and 8 bases stayed unmatched.

The rearrangement uses TRBV20-1 and TRBJ2-7, with D hard to call. This CDR3 has 13 residues. Germline lookup yields CDR1 DFQATT and CDR2 SNEGSKA (reference sequence). Deletions cut 0 bases from V and 2 bases from J, with 8 bases between. CDR3 sequence reads: CSARDLLTYEQYF. The CDR3 DNA reads as TGCAGTGCTAGAGATTTACTTACCTACGAGCAGTACTTC.

This clone has only a few counts. The genes are TRBV6-2 or TRBV6-3 and TRBJ1-1, with D possibly matching TRBD1 (5 bases). Germline CDR1 reads MNHEY; CDR2 reads SVGEGT. The CDR3 totals 14 residues. V dropped 0 bases and J dropped 12 bases, with 17 bases sitting between them. CDR3 residues: CASSYSYRNTGPFF. DNA for the CDR3: TGTGCCAGCAGTTACTCGTACAGGAACACTGGACCTTTCTTT.

On this clone itself: One junction end disagrees with the germline gene, perhaps due to a read error. This chain connects TRBV7-3 to TRBJ2-2, with 8 bases lining up with TRBD2. This CDR3 has 16 amino acids. Germline V lookup: CDR1 SGHTA, CDR2 FQGTGA. CDR3 in DNA: TGTGCCAGCAGCCCCCGGGGGGGGACGAACACCGTGGAGCTGTTTTTT. Residues: CASSPRGGTNTVELFF.